The source of this T cell receptor beta chain is a study of control samples from healthy donors and cancer patients. Germline CDR1 is LGHDT and CDR2 is YNNKEL (reference sequence). This CDR3 region has 12 residues. V was cut by 3 bases and J by 4 bases, with 6 bases left in between. Repertoires were generated with immunoSEQ multiplex PCR, while TCRdb's copy carries only in-frame clones and drops some. The sample holds tens of thousands of clones, 80% to 90% seen once. The source of this sequence is a woman in her 40s with lung cancer. The source material was PBMCs. The rearrangement joins TRBV3-1 (or the pseudogene TRBV3-2) to TRBJ1-2; unclear D gene. Here the CDR3 DNA reads TGTGCCAGCAGCCACCACCGCTATGGCTACACCTTC. Translated, it gives CASSHHRYGYTF.